Listed here are 6 T cell receptor beta chains from one sample, sequenced in a study of blood T cell repertoires in COVID-19. Repertoires were generated with immunoSEQ multiplex PCR, while TCRdb's copy carries only in-frame clones and drops some. The sample includes fewer than 400,000 clones, 85% to 90% seen only once; the top ten take 3.5% to 4.5%. The sample comprised PBMCs or T cells enriched from blood (not recorded which). Receptors were obtained from a man in his thirties or forties who had recovered from COVID-19.

The rearrangement links TRBV12-3 or TRBV12-4 to TRBJ2-4; TRBD1 agrees at 7 bases. V lost 4 bases to trimming and J lost 6 bases; unmatched junction nucleotides: 3. The CDR3 sequence is 13 residues long. The CDR3 coding sequence is TGTGCCAGCAGTTGGACAGGAGCAAACATTCAGTACTTC. This gives the protein CASSWTGANIQYF.

A word on this clone: Within the sample, other DNA sequences also encode this same CDR3. V is TRBV20-1 and J is TRBJ2-1; D gene uncertain. From germline, CDR1 is DFQATT and CDR2 SNEGSKA (reference sequence). Trimming stripped 4 bases from V and 4 bases from J, with 2 bases between. The CDR3 totals 10 residues. As DNA, the CDR3 is TGCAGTGCTACTTACAATGAGCAGTTCTTC. It codes for CSATYNEQFF.

The chain uses TRBV30 and TRBJ2-5, with 7 bases identical to TRBD1. In germline, CDR1 is GTSNPN, CDR2 SVGIG (reference sequence). V shed 0 bases and J 5 bases; nucleotides not matched to a gene: 0. The CDR3 length is 12 residues. In DNA, the CDR3 is TGTGCCTGGAGTGTACAGGGGGAGACCCAGTACTTC. Translation gives CAWSVQGETQYF.

The rearrangement links TRBV6-2 or TRBV6-3 to TRBJ2-3, with D perhaps TRBD1 (6 bases). This CDR3 comprises 14 residues. Germline lookup yields CDR1 MNHEY and CDR2 SVGEGT. V lost 5 bases, J lost 0 bases, and 9 bases lay in between. CDR3 nucleotide sequence: TGTGCCAGCAGTACTGGACAGAGCACAGATACGCAGTATTTT. Translating gives CASSTGQSTDTQYF.

The rearrangement links TRBV18 to TRBJ2-1; D not resolved. The V end was cut by 1 base, the J end by 8 bases, with 9 bases between. The CDR3 spans 13 residues. Per germline, CDR1 KGHSH and CDR2 LQKENI. The CDR3 sequence is CASSPQTGDEQFF. DNA of the CDR3: TGTGCCAGCTCACCACAAACCGGAGATGAGCAGTTCTTC.

The chain recombines TRBV29-1 with TRBJ1-2; 9 bases map to TRBD1. This CDR3 has 17 amino acids. From germline, CDR1 is SQVTM and CDR2 ANQGSEA. Written as DNA, the CDR3 is TGCAGAACCGAGGTGGTGGACAGGGGCACTGGTGGCTATGGCTACACCTTC. As protein: CRTEVVDRGTGGYGYTF.